Below, 10 T cell receptor beta chains from the same sample are listed, as sequenced in a study of brain T cells in children with intractable seizures (dated by TCRdb to the early 2020s). The library was produced with the immunoSEQ multiplex PCR assay. Imported from immuneACCESS, the table was reduced by TCRdb to in-frame sequences with V and J called. These copies leave out some clones; in studies compared against another copy, an unresolved V gene accounts for under half, and the cause of the remainder is not known. This sample holds about 340,000 clones; roughly 93% were observed only once. Approximately 5% of the sample goes to the ten largest clones. What the time point label conveys for this sample: blood from clinic visit 5 months post-surgery; TSC patient then seizure free. The source material was peripheral blood, sampled approximately 5 months after surgery. These receptors came from a boy under three years old with tuberous sclerosis and intractable seizures.

The chain has TRBV30 and TRBJ2-2; D could derive from TRBD1 or TRBD2 (5 bases each). V was pared by 3 bases and J by 4 bases, with 9 bases between. CDR1 GTSNPN and CDR2 SVGIG come from the germline V gene (reference sequence). The CDR3 has 13 amino acids. The CDR3 bases are TGTGCCTGGAGGGGGCGGGTCACCGGGGAGCTGTTTTTT. Translating gives CAWRGRVTGELFF.

This sequence joins TRBV21-1 and TRBJ2-5; no DNA check was done on the table's D call, TRBD2. TRBV21-1 constitutes a pseudogene. The CDR3 is 18 residues long. The CDR3 region is CASSAGQVGLALDETQYF. CDR3 coding DNA: TGTGCCAGCAGCGCCGGCCAGGTCGGACTAGCGTTAGATGAGACCCAGTACTTC.

This clone was observed a single time. Germline and junction disagree at one end, which may indicate a read error. The chain carries TRBV9 and TRBJ1-1; D is unclear. Germline CDR1 is SGDLS and CDR2 is YYNGEE. The CDR3 covers 13 residues. CDR3 DNA: TGTGCCAGCAGCGTAGCTACCGGACCTGAGGCTTTCTTT. Translating it yields CASSVATGPEAFF.

V gene TRBV5-1 combines with J gene TRBJ2-7, with D possibly being TRBD2 (7 bases). CDR3 length: 15 amino acids. V dropped 4 bases and J dropped 3 bases, with 17 bases sitting between them. The germline V gene has CDR1 SGHRS and CDR2 YFSETQ. The CDR3 here is CASSPAGGAYYEQYF. For the CDR3, the DNA is TGCGCCAGCAGCCCGGCTGGGGGGGCTTACTACGAGCAGTACTTC.

This chain joins TRBV4-1 and TRBJ1-2; D is unclear. This CDR3 has 13 residues. CDR1 and CDR2 (germline): MGHRA, YSYEKL. The ends were cut back, 0 bases at V and 2 bases at J, with 4 bases in the middle. As DNA, the CDR3 is TGCGCCAGCAGCCAAGATACAAACTATGGCTACACCTTC. Its protein is CASSQDTNYGYTF.

This chain connects TRBV7-8 to TRBJ1-2; D is undetermined. Deletions cut 7 bases from V and 5 bases from J, with 20 bases between. The length of the CDR3 is 15 residues. CDR1 and CDR2 from the germline V gene are SGHVS and FQNEAQ. CDR3 loop: CASNQGRDGVYGYTF. The CDR3 nucleotides are TGTGCCAGCAACCAAGGGCGGGATGGGGTTTATGGCTACACCTTC.

As concerns this clone: Other DNA variants within this sample encode the same CDR3. The gene calls are TRBV6-6 and TRBJ2-7; D not certain. Germline CDR1 MNHNY, CDR2 SVGAGI (reference sequence). The V end lost 0 bases, the J end lost 0 bases, and 9 bases lay between the germline ends. This CDR3 is built from 15 residues. The CDR3 region is CASSYSGGSSYEQYF. CDR3 nucleotide sequence: TGTGCCAGCAGTTACTCCGGCGGAAGCTCCTACGAGCAGTACTTC.

This sequence joins TRBV9 and TRBJ1-1; D is uncertain. CDR1 is SGDLS, CDR2 YYNGEE, per germline. Deletions cut 0 bases from V and 1 base from J, with 7 bases between. The CDR3 sequence is 14 residues long. CDR3 DNA: TGTGCCAGCAGCGTAGGATCGGCGAACACTGAAGCTTTCTTT. It yields the protein CASSVGSANTEAFF.

This chain links TRBV29-1 with TRBJ1-2; D not resolved. The CDR3 has 13 residues. Germline lookup yields CDR1 SQVTM and CDR2 ANQGSEA. V dropped 5 bases and J dropped 1 base, with 11 bases sitting between them. In DNA, the CDR3 is TGCAGCGTTCCGACGGAGCTTAACTATGGCTACACCTTC. Residues: CSVPTELNYGYTF.

The chain links TRBV27 to TRBJ2-3, with TRBD1 identical over 7 bases. CDR3 length equals 15 residues. CDR1 and CDR2 from the germline V gene are MNHEY and SMNVEV (reference sequence). The junction had 8 bases not matched to a gene; V was cut back by 5 bases and J by 3 bases. Written as DNA, the CDR3 is TGTGCCAGCAGTCCCGACAGGGATCGGACAGATACGCAGTATTTT. Its translation is CASSPDRDRTDTQYF.